These T cell receptor beta chains were read from a single sample in a study of T cells in Graves' hyperthyroidism and ophthalmopathy. Using its own MiXCR run on the multiplex PCR reads, TCRdb lists one record per CDR3 protein. The sample has about 520,000 distinct CDR3 sequences; about a fifth are singletons. The specimen sequenced was blood. These receptors all come from a man aged 18 to 29 with Graves' hyperthyroidism. The CDR3 runs from the conserved cysteine through the conserved F or W. Fields, in order: V gene, clone size, J gene, D gene, CDR3 protein, CDR3 DNA. The D gene is left open where the match is weak. Expanded clones are given a class, and other clones once, few, many or no size at all.

>TRBV24-1|many|TRBJ2-5|.
CATSDPRDGQETQYF
TGTGCCACCAGTGATCCCCGGGACGGACAAGAGACCCAGTACTTC
>TRBV13|.|TRBJ2-7|TRBD2
CASSPPSGGAYEQYF
TGTGCCAGCAGCCCACCGAGCGGGGGGGCCTACGAGCAGTACTTC
>TRBV28|many|TRBJ2-6|.
CASSYGQLIGANVLTF
TGTGCCAGCAGTTATGGACAGCTAATAGGGGCCAACGTCCTGACTTTC
>TRBV15|.|TRBJ2-5|TRBD1
CATSMGQGKGETQYF
TGTGCCACCAGCATGGGACAGGGCAAGGGGGAGACCCAGTACTTC
>TRBV6-1|many|TRBJ2-7|.
CASSEYVFGGPLSYEQYF
TGTGCCAGCAGTGAATATGTTTTCGGGGGACCGCTCTCCTACGAGCAGTACTTC
>TRBV2|many|TRBJ2-7|TRBD2
CASTERGGLALGEQYF
TGTGCCAGCACCGAACGTGGAGGACTAGCGTTAGGCGAGCAGTACTTC
>TRBV14|many|TRBJ2-5|.
CASSQEFRRAGETQYF
TGTGCCAGCAGCCAAGAGTTCCGCAGGGCCGGAGAGACCCAGTACTTC
>TRBV2|few|TRBJ2-5|.
CASSEARGSSGTQYF
TGTGCCAGCAGTGAAGCGAGGGGGAGCTCGGGGACCCAGTACTTC
>TRBV4-1|many|TRBJ1-5|TRBD1
CASSQGLRGRNRQPQHF
TGCGCCAGCAGCCAAGGTCTGAGGGGGCGAAATAGGCAGCCCCAGCATTTT
>TRBV28|many|TRBJ1-2|.
CATQGPTGTYRVYGYTF
TGTGCCACCCAGGGGCCCACAGGCACTTATAGGGTTTATGGCTACACCTTC
>TRBV11-2|.|TRBJ2-7|.
CASCSPGTLGEQYF
TGTGCCAGCTGCTCTCCCGGGACACTCGGCGAGCAGTACTTC
>TRBV12-3/TRBV12-4|many|TRBJ1-2|TRBD1
CASRVDRGESYGYTF
TGTGCCAGCAGGGTTGACAGGGGAGAGAGCTATGGCTACACCTTC
>TRBV27|few|TRBJ2-7|TRBD2
CASSPPGGGEQYF
TGTGCCAGCAGTCCCCCCGGGGGGGGCGAGCAGTACTTC
>TRBV11-2|many|TRBJ2-7|TRBD1
CASSQDRGRAYEQYF
TGTGCCAGCAGCCAGGACAGGGGGAGGGCCTACGAGCAGTACTTC
>TRBV19|.|TRBJ1-1|.
CASHRGTLNTEAFF
TGTGCCAGTCATAGAGGGACTCTGAACACTGAAGCTTTCTTT
>TRBV6-5|many|TRBJ2-3|.
CASSYSGADTQYF
TGTGCCAGCAGTTACTCAGGAGCAGATACGCAGTATTTT
>TRBV6-1|many|TRBJ2-2|.
CASSENPGSDGELFF
TGTGCCAGCAGTGAAAACCCCGGGAGCGACGGGGAGCTGTTTTTT
>TRBV15|many|TRBJ1-2|.
CATQQETLANYGYTF
TGTGCCACGCAACAGGAGACGTTAGCTAACTATGGCTACACCTTC
>TRBV18|few|TRBJ1-1|.
CASSPLMGRGGINTEAFF
TGTGCCAGCTCACCCTTAATGGGGAGGGGTGGAATCAACACTGAAGCTTTCTTT
>TRBV5-1|.|TRBJ2-7|.
CASSSGARGGYEQYF
TGCGCCAGCAGCTCCGGGGCCAGGGGAGGTTACGAGCAGTACTTC
>TRBV10-2|many|TRBJ1-2|.
CASSEVKWVSEDGYTF
TGCGCCAGCAGTGAAGTAAAATGGGTCAGCGAAGATGGCTACACCTTC
>TRBV20-1|many|TRBJ2-2|.
CSAGQMNTGELFF
TGCAGTGCCGGACAGATGAACACCGGGGAGCTGTTTTTT
>TRBV12-3/TRBV12-4|many|TRBJ2-5|TRBD2
CASSFGGAGETQYF
TGTGCCAGCAGCTTCGGGGGGGCCGGAGAGACCCAGTACTTC
>TRBV2|few|TRBJ1-3|.
CASSSGTSSGNTIYF
TGTGCCAGCAGTTCCGGGACGAGCTCTGGAAACACCATATATTTT
>TRBV5-4|few|TRBJ2-6|.
CASTGRENAGANVLTF
TGTGCCAGCACAGGAAGGGAGAATGCCGGGGCCAACGTCCTGACTTTC
>TRBV11-2|many|TRBJ1-5|.
CASSFGSLSNQPQHF
TGTGCCAGCAGCTTTGGGAGTCTCAGCAATCAGCCCCAGCATTTT
>TRBV12-3/TRBV12-4|many|TRBJ1-2|TRBD1
CASSGWTGEVFGYTF
TGTGCCAGCAGTGGATGGACAGGGGAAGTTTTTGGCTACACCTTC
>TRBV27|few|TRBJ2-2|.
CASSYYRDLGTGELFF
TGTGCCAGCAGTTATTACCGGGACCTGGGGACCGGGGAGCTGTTTTTT
>TRBV5-1|many|TRBJ2-2|.
CASSFLISAGTNTGELFF
TGCGCCAGCAGCTTCCTCATTTCGGCAGGAACAAACACCGGGGAGCTGTTTTTT
>TRBV12-3/TRBV12-4|.|TRBJ2-7|TRBD2
CASSSPGLASYEQYF
TGTGCCAGCAGTTCTCCGGGACTAGCGTCCTACGAGCAGTACTTC
>TRBV24-1|many|TRBJ2-5|TRBD1
CATSGGQVETQYF
TGTGCCACCAGTGGAGGACAGGTAGAGACCCAGTACTTC
>TRBV3-1|.|TRBJ1-3|TRBD1
CASSLFSRGPGNTIYF
TGTGCCAGCAGCCTATTTTCCAGGGGGCCCGGAAACACCATATATTTT
>TRBV11-2|few|TRBJ2-3|.
CASSDSFTDTQYF
TGTGCCAGCAGTGACTCTTTCACAGATACGCAGTATTTT
>TRBV7-2|.|TRBJ2-5|.
CASSLDPGFETQYF
TGTGCCAGCAGCTTAGACCCGGGTTTCGAGACCCAGTACTTC
>TRBV2|many|TRBJ2-5|TRBD1
CANQGAGETQYF
TGTGCCAACCAGGGGGCCGGTGAGACCCAGTACTTC
>TRBV5-1|.|TRBJ2-4|.
CASSFGPPGDIQYF
TGCGCCAGCAGCTTTGGGCCCCCCGGGGACATTCAGTACTTC
>TRBV5-1|few|TRBJ2-2|TRBD1
CASSGTGGSGELFF
TGCGCCAGCTCCGGGACAGGGGGCTCCGGGGAGCTGTTTTTT
>TRBV11-2|many|TRBJ1-5|.
CASSLGAQSWPQHF
TGTGCCAGCAGCCTAGGGGCCCAAAGCTGGCCCCAGCATTTT
>TRBV11-2|.|TRBJ1-6|.
CASSLTAGARNSPLHF
TGTGCCAGCAGCTTAACCGCGGGGGCTAGGAATTCACCCCTCCACTTT
>TRBV5-1|many|TRBJ2-5|TRBD1
CASSGTGVPAQETQYF
TGCGCCAGCAGCGGAACAGGGGTCCCTGCCCAAGAGACCCAGTACTTC
>TRBV2|many|TRBJ2-7|TRBD1
CASTWDRRYEQYF
TGTGCCAGCACGTGGGACAGGAGGTACGAGCAGTACTTC
>TRBV12-3/TRBV12-4|many|TRBJ1-3|.
CASSSRGDTIYF
TGTGCCAGCAGTTCTAGGGGAGACACCATATATTTT
>TRBV11-2|few|TRBJ1-1|TRBD1
CASSFEAGTGAFRGAFF
TGTGCCAGCAGCTTTGAAGCCGGGACAGGGGCCTTCCGGGGGGCTTTCTTT
>TRBV11-2|many|TRBJ2-7|.
CASSSDSTSGEQYF
TGTGCCAGCAGCTCGGACAGTACCTCGGGCGAGCAGTACTTC
>TRBV7-9|many|TRBJ1-2|TRBD1
CASSMGQGFGGYTF
TGTGCCAGCAGCATGGGACAGGGATTCGGTGGCTACACCTTC
>TRBV6-1|many|TRBJ1-5|TRBD1
CASRGDRGPLQPQHF
TGTGCCAGCAGGGGGGACAGGGGCCCGTTACAGCCCCAGCATTTT
>TRBV9|many|TRBJ1-2|.
CASSVGGHYGYTF
TGTGCCAGCAGCGTAGGTGGACACTATGGCTACACCTTC
>TRBV6-2/TRBV6-3|once|TRBJ1-1|.
CASSRLYRALGSTEAFF
TGTGCCAGCAGCCGATTATATAGGGCACTCGGATCCACTGAAGCTTTCTTT
>TRBV4-1|.|TRBJ1-2|.
CASSQEVNSGLWGYTF
TGCGCCAGCAGCCAAGAGGTCAACAGCGGTCTCTGGGGCTACACCTTC
>TRBV24-1|many|TRBJ2-2|.
CATSAPLGELFF
TGTGCCACCAGTGCACCGCTCGGGGAGCTGTTTTTT
>TRBV7-2|many|TRBJ2-5|.
CASSWTEETHYF
TGTGCCAGCAGCTGGACGGAGGAGACCCATTACTTC
>TRBV5-1|many|TRBJ1-2|TRBD1
CASSLTGGTGYTF
TGCGCCAGCAGCCTGACAGGGGGGACGGGCTACACCTTC
>TRBV30|many|TRBJ1-2|.
CAWWVGGYTF
TGTGCCTGGTGGGTCGGTGGCTACACCTTC
>TRBV27|many|TRBJ2-2|TRBD2
CASRGLAGGGELFF
TGTGCCAGCAGGGGACTAGCGGGGGGCGGGGAGCTGTTTTTT
>TRBV25-1|many|TRBJ1-2|.
CASSAPGRLYGYTF
TGTGCCAGCAGTGCCCCCGGGAGGCTCTATGGCTACACCTTC
>TRBV28|many|TRBJ2-7|.
CAAAVSYEQYF
TGTGCCGCGGCGGTCTCCTACGAGCAGTACTTC
>TRBV5-8|few|TRBJ1-1|.
CASSLGSGGGTEAFF
TGTGCCAGCAGCCTCGGGTCTGGGGGAGGCACTGAAGCTTTCTTT
>TRBV10-2|many|TRBJ2-7|TRBD1
CASTGGQGTEQYF
TGCGCCAGCACAGGGGGACAGGGGACCGAGCAGTACTTC
>TRBV24-1|few|TRBJ2-6|TRBD1
CATSARTGGGSGANVLTF
TGTGCCACCAGTGCTCGGACAGGGGGGGGATCTGGGGCCAACGTCCTGACTTTC